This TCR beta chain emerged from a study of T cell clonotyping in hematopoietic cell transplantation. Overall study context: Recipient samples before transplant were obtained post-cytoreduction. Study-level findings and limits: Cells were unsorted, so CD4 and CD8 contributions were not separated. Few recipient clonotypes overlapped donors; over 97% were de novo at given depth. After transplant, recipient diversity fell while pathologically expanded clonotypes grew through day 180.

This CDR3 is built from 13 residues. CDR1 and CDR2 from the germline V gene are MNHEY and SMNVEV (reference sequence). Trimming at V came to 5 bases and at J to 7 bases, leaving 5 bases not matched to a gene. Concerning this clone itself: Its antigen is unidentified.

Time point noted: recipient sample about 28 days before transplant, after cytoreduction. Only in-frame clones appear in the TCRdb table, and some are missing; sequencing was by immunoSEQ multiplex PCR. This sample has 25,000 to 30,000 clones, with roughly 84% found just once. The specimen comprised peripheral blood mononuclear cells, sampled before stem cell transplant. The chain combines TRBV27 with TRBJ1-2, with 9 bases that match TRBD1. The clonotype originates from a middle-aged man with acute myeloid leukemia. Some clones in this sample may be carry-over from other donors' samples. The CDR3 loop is CASSRDRAGGYTF. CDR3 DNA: TGTGCCAGCAGTAGGGACAGGGCTGGTGGCTACACCTTC.